This T cell receptor beta chain was obtained from a study of CD8 T cells in Susac syndrome. Definite or probable Susac syndrome was diagnosed using recently defined diagnostic criteria. FACS enriched CD8+ TEMRA cells, while bulk CD8+ and CD4+ were negatively isolated. The authors reverse transcribed 0.5 to 1 ug RNA with random hexamers. TCRdb re-called the immunoSEQ multiplex PCR reads with MiXCR, one entry per CDR3 protein. This table holds under 95,000 distinct CDR3 sequences, about 93% found once. Between the trimmed V and J ends, which lost 3 bases and 6 bases, there was a span of 11 bases. From germline, CDR1 is LNHNV and CDR2 YYDKDF (reference sequence). This CDR3 has 13 amino acids.

The sample comprised CD4+ T cells from PBMCs. This receptor was identified in a human donor with Susac syndrome. The rearrangement joins TRBV15 to TRBJ1-1; no clear D gene. The CDR3 bases are TGTGCCACCAGCAGGGTTTTTGGGGCTGAAGCTTTCTTT. Protein sequence: CATSRVFGAEAFF.